This TCR beta chain derives from a study of cytomegalovirus exposure and HLA in healthy donors. There are 13 residues in the CDR3. V trimming: 1 base; J trimming: 10 bases; junction bases outside the gene matches: 4. The germline CDR1 and CDR2 sequences are SGHVS and FNYEAQ. The PCR was carried out with 60 Vbeta primers and 13 Jbeta primers. Sequencing was performed with immunoSEQ multiplex PCR; in TCRdb, only in-frame clones are kept and a portion is missing. Here the sample spans fewer than 130,000 clones, over 65% being singletons. This receptor was identified in a woman aged 25 to 39 in good health and CMV-seronegative. The specimen sequenced was PBMCs. The V call is TRBV7-6, the J call TRBJ2-1; TRBD1 matches 7 bases. For the CDR3, the DNA is TGTGCCAGCAGCTTAGGGCCCAGGGGGGAGCAGTTCTTC. Its protein product is CASSLGPRGEQFF.